This note documents a single T cell receptor beta chain sequence. The antigen remains undetermined. The method was immunoSEQ multiplex PCR; TCRdb's version includes in-frame clones alone and lacks a portion of them. The sample shows 45,000 to 65,000 clones, about 80% of them seen only once. The CDR3 length is 17 residues. Germline CDR1 reads MNHNS; CDR2 reads SASEGT. Trimming left V 2 bases short and J 1 base short, with 17 bases between. Patients had blood sampled at baseline and again on cycle 4 day 1 and cycle 7 day 1. The data are from a study of OX40 agonist ivuxolimab in advanced cancers. As for the study in general: Six ivuxolimab dose levels, 0.01 to 10 mg/kg, were given intravenously every 2 weeks. The study reported partial responses in three patients: one hepatocellular carcinoma, two cutaneous melanoma.

Whole-study results and caveats: Compared with others, partial responders at 0.1-3.0 mg/kg displayed clonal expansion among the lowest.

The V and J genes are TRBV6-1 and TRBJ1-2; no definite D call. Sequenced material: CD4+ or CD8+ T cells sorted from blood, taken in a trial of the OX40 agonist ivuxolimab. The TCR originated in an adult with an advanced solid tumor such as melanoma, head and neck, liver or kidney cancer. The CDR3 DNA sequence: TGTGCCAGCAGTGAATTCTATCCCCTGACGGGTAACTATGGCTACACCTTC. Encoded protein: CASSEFYPLTGNYGYTF.